This T cell receptor (beta chain) was identified in a study of T cells after yellow fever vaccination. Study overall: The fractions with low cell numbers were processed using SMART-Seq v4 Ultra Low Input.

Overall study findings and caveats: Contamination of FACS-sorted repertoires by abundant clonotypes from the bulk population could occur. The booster response re-showed most primary clones: around 97% CD4, more than 80% CD8.

The 5'RACE template-switching step produced TCR cDNA and added a universal primer site and UMIs. TCRdb re-called the 5' RACE reads with MiXCR, one entry per CDR3 protein. The data show 450,000 to 600,000 distinct CDR3 sequences, 17% seen once. In regard to this clonotype: Its antigen is as yet unknown.

This receptor was identified in a man between 18 and 35 years old who received the YFV17D yellow fever vaccine. The sequencing here drew on PBMCs, taken 5 days after the first yellow fever vaccination.

The CDR3 reads CASSPSLDSYGYTF. In DNA form, the CDR3 reads TGTGCCAGCAGTCCCTCCCTGGATTCCTATGGCTACACCTTC. The rearrangement uses TRBV25-1 and TRBJ1-2, with D unclear. Trimming removed 5 bases from V and 4 bases from J, with 14 bases in between. The germline CDR1 and CDR2 sequences are MGHDK and SYGVNS. The CDR3 runs 14 residues.